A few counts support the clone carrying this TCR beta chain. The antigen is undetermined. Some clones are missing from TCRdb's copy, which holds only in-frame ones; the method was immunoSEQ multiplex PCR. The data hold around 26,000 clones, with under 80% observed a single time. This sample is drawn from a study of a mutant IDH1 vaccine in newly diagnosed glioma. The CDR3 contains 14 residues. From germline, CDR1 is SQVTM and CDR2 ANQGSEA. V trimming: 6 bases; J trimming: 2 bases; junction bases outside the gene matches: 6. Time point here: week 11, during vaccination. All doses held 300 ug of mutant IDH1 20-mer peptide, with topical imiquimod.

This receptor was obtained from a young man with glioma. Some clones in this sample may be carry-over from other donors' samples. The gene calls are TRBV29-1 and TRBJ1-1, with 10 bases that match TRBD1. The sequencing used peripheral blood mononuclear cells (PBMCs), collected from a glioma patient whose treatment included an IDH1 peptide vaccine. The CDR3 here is CSVTGGLVNTEAFF. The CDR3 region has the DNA TGCAGCGTGACAGGGGGCCTGGTTAACACTGAAGCTTTCTTT. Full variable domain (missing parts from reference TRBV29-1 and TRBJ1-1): SAVISQKPSRDICQRGTSLTIQCQVDSQVTMMFWYRQQPGQSLTLIATANQGSEATYESGFVIDKFPISRPNLTFSTLTVSNMSPEDSSIYLCSVTGGLVNTEAFFGQGTRLTVV.